The 6 T cell receptor beta chains reported below all come from one sample, sequenced in a study of blood T cell repertoires in COVID-19. Assay used: immunoSEQ multiplex PCR; TCRdb lists only in-frame clones, some missing. The sample holds under 550,000 clones; roughly 89% are singletons and the top ten take 0.75% to 0.85%. The specimen sequenced was peripheral blood. Receptors originate from a man between 18 and 29 years old with COVID-19, enrolled during active disease.

The rearrangement links TRBV5-6 to TRBJ1-5; D is unclear. V lost 0 bases and J 0 bases, leaving 7 bases between the germline ends. The CDR3 length is 15 residues. CDR1 is SGHDT and CDR2 is YYEEEE in the germline V gene. Written as DNA, the CDR3 is TGTGCCAGCAGCTTGGTTACAAATAGCAATCAGCCCCAGCATTTT. As protein: CASSLVTNSNQPQHF.

V is TRBV24-1 and J is TRBJ2-7; 10 positions agree with TRBD1. The germline CDR1 and CDR2 sequences are KGHDR and SFDVKD. Trimming cost V 5 bases and J 6 bases; bases outside gene matches: 6. This CDR3 has 14 amino acids. The CDR3 DNA is TGTGCCACCAGTGGTACCGGGACAGGGGCCGAGCAGTACTTC. Amino acids: CATSGTGTGAEQYF.

This chain links TRBV6-6 with TRBJ1-1; D is ambiguous. The CDR3 contains 13 residues. The V end lost 4 bases, the J end lost 1 base, and 7 bases lay between the germline ends. Germline CDR1 is MNHNY and CDR2 is SVGAGI (reference sequence). CDR3 sequence: CASSSTQNTEAFF. CDR3 bases: TGTGCCAGCAGTTCGACACAGAACACTGAAGCTTTCTTT.

As to this clone: Compared with germline, one end of the junction differs, possibly owing to a read error. The genes are TRBV5-4 and TRBJ2-7; TRBD1 agrees at 9 bases. Germline lookup yields CDR1 SGHNT and CDR2 YYREEE (reference sequence). The CDR3 length is 13 residues. CDR3 sequence (DNA): TGTGCCAGCCGGGACAGGGATTCTTCCGAGCAGCACTTC. It specifies CASRDRDSSEQHF.

The gene calls are TRBV19 and TRBJ2-2; the D gene is possibly TRBD2 (5 bases). The CDR3 contains 14 residues. Trimming stripped 3 bases from V and 3 bases from J, with 8 bases between. Germline CDR1 LNHDA, CDR2 SQIVND (reference sequence). The CDR3 DNA is TGTGCCAGTAGTATTACGGGGTACACCGGGGAGCTGTTTTTT. Its protein product is CASSITGYTGELFF.

The J gene is TRBJ2-1, the V gene TRBV10-1; TRBD1 agrees at 9 bases. Looked up from germline, CDR1 is WNHNN and CDR2 is SYGVQD (reference sequence). Trimming cost V 5 bases and J 7 bases; bases outside gene matches: 6. The CDR3 is 14 residues long. CDR3 amino acids: CASSTGTGMNEQFF. DNA for the CDR3: TGCGCCAGCAGTACCGGGACAGGGATGAATGAGCAGTTCTTC.